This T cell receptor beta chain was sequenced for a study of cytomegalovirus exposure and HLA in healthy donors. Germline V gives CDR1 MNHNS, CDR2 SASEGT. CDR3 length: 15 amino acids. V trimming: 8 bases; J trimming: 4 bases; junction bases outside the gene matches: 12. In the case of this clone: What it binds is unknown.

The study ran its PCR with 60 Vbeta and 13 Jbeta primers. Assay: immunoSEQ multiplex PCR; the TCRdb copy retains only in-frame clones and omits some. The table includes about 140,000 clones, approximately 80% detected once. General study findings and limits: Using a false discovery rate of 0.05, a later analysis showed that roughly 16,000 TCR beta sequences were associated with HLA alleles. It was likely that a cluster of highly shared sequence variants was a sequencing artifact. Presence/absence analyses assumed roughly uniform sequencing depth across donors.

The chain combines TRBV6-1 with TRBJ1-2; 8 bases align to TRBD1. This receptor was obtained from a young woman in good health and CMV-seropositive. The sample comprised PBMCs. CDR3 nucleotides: TGTGCCAGCTCCGACAGGGGAAAGCTGTCCTATGGCTACACCTTC. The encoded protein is CASSDRGKLSYGYTF.